The 27 T cell receptor beta chains below come from one sample, sequenced in a study of T-cell memory formation after mild COVID-19. From the 5' RACE reads, TCRdb called clonotypes with MiXCR, one entry per CDR3 protein. The sample lists 300,000 to 350,000 distinct CDR3 sequences; approximately 19% were seen once. The material sequenced was PBMCs or a T cell subset sorted from them (not recorded which). These receptors were collected from a young man who had mild COVID-19 (a few samples of this study predate the infection). Cell type and time point are not known.

V and J are TRBV19 and TRBJ2-7; TRBD1 aligns across 8 bases. The V gene's germline CDR1 is LNHDA and CDR2 SQIVND (reference sequence). V lost 4 bases and J lost 3; bases outside the gene matches: 2. This CDR3 spans 13 amino acids. The CDR3 region is CASSNGQGYEQYF. The CDR3, as DNA: TGTGCCAGTAGTAATGGACAGGGCTACGAGCAGTACTTC.

This clonotype was picked up a small number of times. The chain has TRBV7-3 and TRBJ1-6; 9 nucleotides align to TRBD1. J was trimmed by 9 bases and V by 8 bases; bases with no gene match: 11. The CDR3 extends over 15 amino acids. Germline values: CDR1 SGHTA, CDR2 FQGTGA. CDR3 sequence reads: CASSLSGTGFSPLHF. The CDR3 coding sequence is TGTGCCAGCTCTTTGTCCGGGACAGGGTTTTCACCCCTCCACTTT.

This clonotype occurred once. The chain recombines TRBV7-9 with TRBJ2-3; 9 bases line up with TRBD2. The CDR3 spans 18 residues. Unmatched junction bases numbered 14, after V lost 5 bases and J lost 2 bases. CDR1 and CDR2 from the germline V gene are SEHNR and FQNEAQ (reference sequence). The CDR3 sequence: CASSEGLRTSADTDTQYF. The CDR3 nucleotides read TGTGCCAGCAGCGAGGGACTCAGGACTAGCGCGGACACAGATACGCAGTATTTT.

There are a few counts of this clonotype. V usage is TRBV4-1 and J usage is TRBJ1-4; D unclear. Trimming left V 0 bases short and J 12 bases short, with 17 bases between. The CDR3 is 15 amino acids. Germline CDR1 and CDR2: MGHRA and YSYEKL. The CDR3 DNA is TGCGCCAGCAGCCAAGAACCCGAAGGTAGAGGTCAACTGTTTTTT. As protein: CASSQEPEGRGQLFF.

The chain has TRBV20-1 and TRBJ2-3; D gene uncertain. V was shortened by 3 bases and J by 7 bases, with 8 bases between the two germline ends. The CDR3 is 11 amino acids. Germline V CDR1 and CDR2: DFQATT, SNEGSKA (reference sequence). The DNA of the CDR3 is TGCAGTGCTAGCTTGACCCATACGCAGTATTTT. Encoded protein: CSASLTHTQYF.

Only a few counts were recorded for this clonotype. This chain joins TRBV11-2 and TRBJ1-1, with TRBD1 as a possible D gene (6 bases). V shed 3 bases and J shed 8 bases, with 25 bases lying between them. This CDR3 spans 17 amino acids. Germline V gene data show CDR1 as SGHAT and CDR2 as FQNNGV. The CDR3 loop reads CASSFKSLSDSPAEAFF. The CDR3 coding sequence is TGTGCCAGCAGCTTTAAATCCCTCTCGGACAGCCCAGCGGAAGCTTTCTTT.

At least ten counts were recorded for this clonotype. In DNA, the CDR3 is TGCGCCAGCAGGGCGGGACACCAGAACACTGAAGCTTTCTTT. Residues: CASRAGHQNTEAFF. The genes are TRBV5-1 and TRBJ1-1; D might be TRBD1 (6 bases). The CDR3 has 14 amino acids. V gave up 5 bases and J gave up 1 base, with 12 bases separating them. Germline V gene lookup returns CDR1 SGHRS and CDR2 YFSETQ.

This clonotype appeared a few times. V gene TRBV10-1 combines with J gene TRBJ2-3, with 8 positions matching TRBD2. Trimming took 5 bases from V and 4 from J; bases not matched to a gene: 14. The length of the CDR3 is 17 residues. CDR1 WNHNN and CDR2 SYGVQD come from the germline V gene (reference sequence). The DNA of the CDR3 is TGCGCCAGCAGTTTTGTTAGCGGGGACATTCGCGCAGATACGCAGTATTTT. Translated, it gives CASSFVSGDIRADTQYF.

This clonotype showed up just a few times. The V call is TRBV11-2, the J call TRBJ1-5, with D perhaps matching TRBD1 (5 bases). Deletions cut 5 bases from V and 7 bases from J, with 15 bases between. The CDR3 has 14 residues. Germline-derived CDR1 and CDR2 are SGHAT and FQNNGV. CDR3 residues: CASSTGPGYQPQHF. The CDR3 nucleotides are TGTGCCAGCAGCACGGGACCAGGCTACCAGCCCCAGCATTTT.

The chain joins TRBV20-1 to TRBJ2-1; 12 bases are a match to TRBD2. The V segment lost 6 bases and the J segment 7 bases; nucleotides outside the gene matches: 13. CDR1 and CDR2 from the germline V gene are DFQATT and SNEGSKA (reference sequence). The CDR3 length is 16 residues. Here the CDR3 reads CSATPVTSGGTNEQFF. As DNA, the CDR3 is TGCAGTGCCACCCCCGTTACTAGCGGGGGGACAAATGAGCAGTTCTTC.

The table lists this clonotype with a few counts. The genes are TRBV9 and TRBJ2-5; 7 bases line up with TRBD2. Trimming at V came to 4 bases and at J to 5 bases, leaving 8 bases not matched to a gene. From germline, CDR1 is SGDLS and CDR2 YYNGEE. The CDR3 contains 14 residues. The CDR3 protein is CASSKTSSSETQYF. The DNA of the CDR3 is TGTGCCAGCAGCAAGACTAGCAGCTCGGAGACCCAGTACTTC.

There are many counts of this clonotype. The chain recombines TRBV5-1 with TRBJ2-1; 8 bases are shared with TRBD1. The CDR3 contains 15 residues. Germline CDR1 is SGHRS and CDR2 is YFSETQ. J gave up 9 bases and V 4 bases, and 12 bases lay outside the gene matches. The CDR3 DNA reads as TGCGCCAGCAGCCCCCGGACAGGGACTTTGGGTGAGCAGTTCTTC. Translated: CASSPRTGTLGEQFF.

The rearrangement joins TRBV10-3 to TRBJ1-2, with D possibly TRBD1 on 6 matching bases. Germline lookup yields CDR1 ENHRY and CDR2 SYGVKD. Trimming cost V 2 bases and J 6 bases, with 7 bases left between them. The CDR3 covers 12 residues. The chain's CDR3 is CAISERGDGYTF. Here the CDR3 DNA reads TGTGCCATCAGTGAGAGGGGGGATGGCTACACCTTC.

This clonotype showed up just a few times. The genes are TRBV4-1 and TRBJ1-4, with 7 bases matching TRBD1. The germline gives CDR1 MGHRA, CDR2 YSYEKL. V was clipped by 0 bases and J by 8 bases; unmatched bases: 9. The CDR3 has 16 amino acids. CDR3 protein: CASSQDWRQGGEKLFF. DNA for the CDR3: TGCGCCAGCAGCCAAGATTGGAGACAGGGAGGGGAAAAACTGTTTTTT.

This chain uses TRBV10-3 with TRBJ2-3; 9 bases are shared with TRBD1. Germline V CDR1 and CDR2: ENHRY, SYGVKD. This CDR3 has 12 residues. J was trimmed by 9 bases and V by 6 bases; bases with no gene match: 4. CDR3 nucleotide sequence: TGTGCCATCAGCCTGGACAGGGGAACGCAGTATTTT. Translating gives CAISLDRGTQYF.

This clonotype came up a few times. The chain joins TRBV27 to TRBJ2-1, with TRBD2 matching over 11 bases. Germline-derived CDR1 and CDR2 are MNHEY and SMNVEV (reference sequence). The CDR3 extends over 18 amino acids. Trimming took 4 bases from V and 0 from J; bases not matched to a gene: 8. The CDR3 region is CASSWPSGGISSYNEQFF. The DNA of the CDR3 is TGTGCCAGCAGTTGGCCTAGCGGGGGGATCAGCTCCTACAATGAGCAGTTCTTC.

This clonotype was counted between two and nine times. The chain links TRBV6-5 to TRBJ1-4; perhaps TRBD1 as D (6 bases). The CDR3 loop spans 13 amino acids. Germline-derived CDR1 and CDR2 are MNHEY and SVGAGI. Trimming cost V 6 bases and J 11 bases, with 16 bases left between them. In DNA form, the CDR3 reads TGTGCCAGCAGCCTGTCCCAGGGGAGGAAACTGTTTTTT. Translation gives CASSLSQGRKLFF.

V and J are TRBV5-6 and TRBJ1-5; 7 bases align to TRBD1. CDR1 is SGHDT, CDR2 YYEEEE, per germline. V trimming: 1 base; J trimming: 0 bases; junction bases outside the gene matches: 16. The CDR3 is made up of 20 amino acids. DNA for the CDR3: TGTGCCAGCAGCTTGAAGAGGGACAGCGGTCACCCCTATAGCAATCAGCCCCAGCATTTT. Amino acid sequence: CASSLKRDSGHPYSNQPQHF. The variable domain in full, completed from reference TRBV5-6 and TRBJ1-5, reads DAGVTQSPTHLIKTRGQQVTLRCSPKSGHDTVSWYQQALGQGPQFIFQYYEEEERQRGNFPDRFSGHQFPNYSSELNVNALLLGDSALYLCASSLKRDSGHPYSNQPQHFGDGTRLSIL.

This chain links TRBV29-1 with TRBJ1-1; no firm D call. Trimming stripped 3 bases from V and 5 bases from J, with 13 bases between. Per the germline V gene, CDR1 is SQVTM and CDR2 is ANQGSEA. The CDR3 is 13 residues long. In DNA form, the CDR3 reads TGCAGCGTTGACCCTGGGATGAGAACTGAAGCTTTCTTT. It specifies CSVDPGMRTEAFF.

In this sample, this clonotype turned up a few times. CDR3 region: CASSRTGGFWAFF. DNA for the CDR3: TGTGCCAGCAGTCGGACAGGGGGCTTCTGGGCTTTCTTT. The chain couples TRBV5-5 to TRBJ1-1, with 11 bases lining up with TRBD1. CDR1 and CDR2 (germline): SGHKS, YYEKEE (reference sequence). With V trimmed by 5 bases and J by 11 bases, 8 bases remained unmatched. The CDR3 loop spans 13 amino acids.

This clonotype was detected a few times. The V call is TRBV9, the J call TRBJ2-5; D is possibly TRBD1 (6 bases). The V gene lost 0 bases and the J gene lost 3 bases, with 9 bases spanning the gap. CDR1 SGDLS and CDR2 YYNGEE come from the germline V gene. The CDR3 loop spans 14 amino acids. The CDR3: CASSVAAGEETQYF. The DNA of the CDR3 is TGTGCCAGCAGCGTAGCGGCAGGGGAAGAGACCCAGTACTTC.

This clonotype was found once. This sequence joins TRBV7-9 and TRBJ1-5; D call uncertain. Germline loops: CDR1 SEHNR, CDR2 FQNEAQ (reference sequence). Trimming stripped 5 bases from V and 6 bases from J, with 14 bases between. The CDR3 has 14 amino acids. Here the CDR3 reads CASSPSFSPQPQHF. The CDR3 DNA reads TGTGCCAGCAGCCCCTCTTTTTCTCCTCAGCCCCAGCATTTT.

This clonotype was counted only a few times. CDR3 residues: CASSYEDRGRETQYF. Written as DNA, the CDR3 is TGTGCCAGCAGTTACGAGGACAGGGGTAGGGAGACCCAGTACTTC. The chain employs TRBV6-6 and TRBJ2-5; 9 bases align to TRBD1. The CDR3 is made up of 15 amino acids. Unmatched junction bases numbered 6, after V lost 2 bases and J lost 5 bases. Germline V lookup: CDR1 MNHNY, CDR2 SVGAGI (reference sequence).

This clonotype was observed a handful of times. The rearrangement uses TRBV4-1 and TRBJ2-3; possibly TRBD1 for D (6 bases). The germline V gene has CDR1 MGHRA and CDR2 YSYEKL. V gave up 4 bases and J gave up 3 bases, with 14 bases separating them. The CDR3 contains 15 residues. CDR3 loop: CASSPQGYGTDTQYF. The CDR3, as DNA: TGCGCCAGCAGCCCACAGGGCTATGGGACAGATACGCAGTATTTT.

This clonotype was observed a handful of times. This sequence joins TRBV4-1 and TRBJ1-5; TRBD1 might be the D (6 bases). The V end lost 0 bases, the J end lost 6 bases, and 12 bases lay between the germline ends. The CDR3 loop spans 15 amino acids. Germline loops: CDR1 MGHRA, CDR2 YSYEKL. The CDR3 nucleotides are TGCGCCAGCAGCCAAGAGCGGACAGCCATTCAGCCCCAGCATTTT. Protein sequence: CASSQERTAIQPQHF.

There are a few counts of this clonotype. The rearrangement uses TRBV24-1 and TRBJ2-1; no definite D call. The CDR3 contains 15 residues. CDR1 KGHDR and CDR2 SFDVKD come from the germline V gene. V was clipped by 3 bases and J by 2 bases, with 10 bases between them. The CDR3 loop reads CATSDPTEAYNEQFF. CDR3 sequence (DNA): TGTGCCACCAGTGATCCGACGGAAGCCTACAATGAGCAGTTCTTC.

This chain joins TRBV6-2 or TRBV6-3 and TRBJ1-1; maybe TRBD1 (5 bases). CDR1 is MNHEY, CDR2 SVGEGT, per germline. V lost 6 bases to trimming and J lost 0 bases, with 17 bases between them. This CDR3 comprises 16 residues. CDR3 in amino acids: CASRRGGAYMNTEAFF. CDR3 DNA sequence: TGTGCCAGCAGGAGGGGAGGAGCCTACATGAACACTGAAGCTTTCTTT.